Given below is one T cell receptor (beta chain) in context. Its antigen is as yet unknown. These data originate in a study of cytomegalovirus exposure and HLA in healthy donors. Notes on the study in general: Later on, analysis showed that most CMV-associated TCR beta chains appeared to be HLA-restricted. Donors belonging to an Asian-associated ancestry cluster reportedly showed fewer N-insertions in productive TCRs than the roughly 670-donor mean, according to what a later analysis found. About 87% or about 30% of the time was how often most TCR beta V segments were productive, according to an earlier analysis.

V lost 8 bases to trimming and J lost 5 bases, with 19 bases between them. The CDR3 contains 15 residues. CDR1 and CDR2 (germline): SNHLY, FYNNEI. PCR primers comprised 60 Vbeta and 13 Jbeta primers. Assay used: immunoSEQ multiplex PCR; TCRdb lists only in-frame clones, some missing. In the table there are a few hundred thousand clones, nearly 95% of which are singletons. The clonotype originates from a girl aged 2 to 9 in good health and CMV-seronegative. The rearrangement joins TRBV2 to TRBJ2-1; TRBD1 might be the D (9 bases). Sequenced: PBMCs. The CDR3 spells CASFGRDRADNEQFF. In nucleotides, the CDR3 is TGTGCCAGCTTCGGGAGGGACAGGGCGGACAATGAGCAGTTCTTC. The variable domain in full, completed from reference TRBV2 and TRBJ2-1, reads EPEVTQTPSHQVTQMGQEVILRCVPISNHLYFYWYRQILGQKVEFLVSFYNNEISEKSEIFDDQFSVERPDGSNFTLKIRSTKLEDSAMYFCASFGRDRADNEQFFGPGTRLTVL.